This TCR beta chain was captured by sequencing in a study of shared clonotypes between healthy human individuals. Background on the study: Per-donor plates numbered three CD4 naive, three CD4 memory, two CD8 naive and one CD8 memory.

This CDR3 has 15 residues. The trim removed 3 bases at V and 1 base at J, leaving 5 bases unmatched. Germline V gene sequence: CDR1 SGHDT, CDR2 YYEEEE. Researchers partitioned CD4+ cells into CD45RA+ naive and CD45RA-negative memory subsets. TCRdb's copy holds only in-frame clones and misses some; the assay was immunoSEQ multiplex PCR. The sample holds about 2.4 million clones, 90% to 95% seen once. The sequence came from a man between 18 and 35 years old in good health. Some clones in this sample may be carry-over from other donors' samples. The genes are TRBV5-6 and TRBJ1-1; 8 positions agree with TRBD1. The sequenced sample was naive CD4+ T cells from PBMCs. Subset meaning: CD45RA+ positively selected. Here the CDR3 reads CASSWDRLGNTEAFF. The CDR3 DNA is TGTGCCAGCAGCTGGGACAGGTTGGGGAACACTGAAGCTTTCTTT.